This TCR beta chain was captured by sequencing in a study of cytomegalovirus exposure and HLA in healthy donors (dated by TCRdb to 2015 to 2018). Regarding the study in general: In an earlier analysis of 550 to 750 of the donors, under 300 Gb of sequence data and 100 million or so unique TCR beta sequences from about 190 million T cells were reported. Donor age, sex, ethnicity and CMV serostatus were collected together with the repertoire data. The study aimed to test whether signatures of past pathogen exposure could be identified by cataloging public T cell receptors. Across 300 to 400 genotyped donors of the cohort, an average of approximately 240,000 unique TCR beta nucleotide sequences per donor were sequenced, and 15% to 20% of those sequences were non-productive. Rather than using new phenotypic data, the later analysis identified candidate immune exposures from TCR beta sequences and from how often those sequences occurred across donors. HLA typing included class I and class II loci at four-digit resolution. An earlier analysis of around 540 of the donors applied high-throughput TCR beta sequencing to assess whether each TCR beta V gene segment acted as functional or pseudogenic. Of the 300 to 450 genotyped donors, 65% to 90% were placed in the genetic ancestry cluster associated with self-reported Caucasian donors. All discovery cohort repertoires had been generated using a single sequencing platform. The study used immunosequencing to profile the T cell repertoires of several hundred subjects and linked those repertoires to cytomegalovirus serostatus. In a later genetic analysis, genome-wide SNP genotypes for about 65% of the roughly 700 donors were used, and that subset was treated as a discovery cohort. In addition to the first cohort of roughly 700 subjects, a separate validation cohort of 130 or so different subjects was used. Roughly 5 DR-DQ haplotypes were handled as single units for association and clustering, since linkage in the cohort was strong. Roughly 300 gigabases of sequencing data and approximately 84 million unique TCR sequences were included in an early release covering under 650 HLA-typed donors. In a later analysis, previously published TCR beta repertoires from about 670 donors were re-analyzed and high-resolution HLA genotyping was added so that TCR occurrence patterns could be studied. Typing coverage varied by locus: about 629-630 donors for A, B, C, DRB1 and DQB1; roughly 560 for DQA1; about 570 for DPA1; roughly 450 for DPB1. To predict cytomegalovirus infection status, the study brought together high-throughput TCR immunosequencing, statistical association of individual TCRs with disease status, and machine learning.

Points on this clone: Its antigen is still unknown. Base qualities are not at hand, and no much larger clone is one base apart.

V gives up 0 bases and J gives up 3 bases, and the segment between their germline ends measures 10 bases. CDR1 and CDR2 are read off the germline V gene as SGHRS and YFSETQ. Its CDR3 holds 15 amino acids, cysteine through phenylalanine. Only the CDR3 DNA stays, 45 bases, in frame from base 1. The cohort comprised around 700 healthy bone marrow donors. All cohort members were sampled while nominally healthy, although unrecorded immune exposures were likely present. The donor was CMV seropositive and was included in the group of 250 to 300 seropositive cohort members. Each donor provided a peripheral blood sample, and peripheral blood mononuclear cells were used for TCR beta sequencing. The Qiagen DNeasy Blood Extraction Kit was used to extract genomic DNA from the blood cell samples. Libraries were prepared through the immunoSEQ multiplex PCR assay. For the multiplex PCR, a mixture combining 60 forward primers for TCR Vbeta segments and 13 reverse primers for TCR Jbeta segments was used. A multiplex PCR assay on genomic DNA amplified the CDR3 region of rearranged TCR beta genes. The amplified TCR beta libraries were sequenced on the Illumina HiSeq System as 87-base-pair reads. Per the authors' processing: A later analysis tallied around 82 million unique TCR beta chains across the 666 repertoires, and about 12 million of those chains were shared by two or more donors. Raw reads were error-corrected and collapsed into unique sequences with a nearest-neighbor algorithm that merged closely related sequences to remove PCR and sequencing errors. CDR3 sequences were aligned to IMGT reference sequences to assign V, D and J gene segments. For a sequence to be retained, at least a six-nucleotide match to both a V gene segment and a J gene segment was required. Rearrangements were called productive when the CDR3 lacked stop codons and stayed in frame with V and J; all others were non-productive. Following IMGT convention, CDR3 was defined as the stretch from the second conserved V-encoded cysteine to the conserved J-encoded phenylalanine. The earlier analysis of 500 to 600 of the donors excluded sequences that lacked an unambiguous match to a single V gene segment. In an earlier analysis of some 590 of the donors, a V segment was called functional when productive rearrangements were above 56.7%, and segregating when the standard deviation between donors exceeded 5%. A statistical classification framework was built to diagnose cytomegalovirus status from the catalog of TCR beta chain sequences. A later analysis assigned V and J genes by comparing TCR nucleotide sequences with IMGT/GENE-DB human TR gene sequences. A later analysis assigned CDR3 sequences and most-parsimonious VDJ recombination scenarios with the TCRdist pipeline. In a later analysis, each TCR beta chain was defined by its CDR3 amino acid sequence together with its V-gene family, and reads lacking a unique V-gene family were excluded. A later analysis removed roughly 590 highly shared, low-generation-probability nucleotide sequences to deal with suspected cross-contamination and a sequencing artifact. In a later analysis, a clonal expansion index for each public chain was calculated from normalized within-repertoire ranks of inferred template counts. In a later analysis, generation probabilities were computed with a VDJ recombination model fitted to out-of-frame rearrangements, and the resulting probabilities were checked against IGoR. Hypergeometric tests were used in a later analysis to score TCR-TCR, TCR-HLA and TCR-CMV co-occurrence, with a repertoire-size bias correction applied to the TCR pairs. A later analysis estimated false discovery rates by permuting HLA or CMV assignments 20 times. In a later analysis, co-occurring TCRs were grouped using DBSCAN, with TCRdist sequence similarity added in when clustering inside HLA-allele-positive subsets. Repertoires with fewer than 30,000 or more than 120,000 public chains, plus five repertoires with anomalous nucleotide sharing, were excluded from co-occurrence clustering. What TCRdb holds here is the immuneACCESS table cut down to in-frame rearrangements. Part of the clones is not present; checked against another copy, under half of the missing clones reflect an unresolved V gene, and the others are unexplained. For V, J and clone size, that table is used; D and trimming come from the DNA. The sample table shows about 100,000 clones, and about 59% are seen once. Jointly, the top ten make up approximately 3.8% of the sample.

On the study overall, not on this receptor specifically: A further reported finding was that TCR beta sequences accurately predicted the HLA-A and HLA-B alleles for most subjects in the first cohort. At a false discovery rate of 0.05, a later analysis linked fewer than 20,000 TCR beta sequences to specific HLA alleles. In a later genetic analysis, a missense DCLRE1C variant was associated with V-gene and J-gene trimming of TCR beta chains, and the association was replicated in an independent cohort. The authors suggested that the approach could potentially be generalized to other disease states and immunological phenotypes. The study gave a list of 150 to 200 TCR beta chains associated with cytomegalovirus. Because HLA typing was unavailable for some donors at each locus, only the typed subset was used in association tests. A later analysis found that TCR association rates varied across HLA loci, with DRB1 alleles showing the most associated TCRs and HLA-C alleles the fewest. The classifier was reported to diagnose cytomegalovirus status with high specificity and sensitivity in both the original and validation cohorts. A cluster of highly shared sequence variants was judged likely to represent a technical artifact of the sequencing pipeline. In a later genetic analysis, fewer N-insertions in productive TCRs were reported among donors in an Asian-associated ancestry cluster than the approximately 670-donor mean. Most TCR sequences were observed very rarely across donors, whereas some public TCRs were present in many individuals. Roughly uniform sequencing depth across donors was assumed in presence/absence analyses, although this assumption may not hold. Compared with equally common non-associated chains, HLA-associated TCR beta chains in a later analysis were more clonally expanded and had lower generation probabilities. Because counts were too low, about 18 rarely observed V segments, including chromosome 9 orphons, were left out of the earlier analysis of 587 of the donors. Several of the top co-occurrence clusters appeared to be linked to parvovirus B19, influenza, CMV and Epstein-Barr virus, according to a later analysis. Assigning TCR associations to individual alleles was difficult when HLA alleles, especially DR and DQ, strongly co-occurred. The cohort was sequenced for TCR beta chains only, and without alpha or paired-chain data the features that could be detected were limited. A later analysis found that most CMV-associated TCR beta chains appeared HLA-restricted, with HLA associations seemingly driven largely by CMV exposure. The 87-base-pair reads could not distinguish some IMGT-functional V segments, including TRBV6-2 and TRBV6-3, so those segments were excluded. A few of the identified cytomegalovirus-associated TCR beta chains were confirmed in vitro to be specific for cytomegalovirus antigens. Broadly in line with IMGT annotations, most TCR beta V segments showed up in productive rearrangements about 87% or about 30% of the time in an earlier analysis of 587 of the donors. The only immune exposure information available for the cohort was CMV serostatus. Linkage disequilibrium might explain the correlated functional status among segregating V segments, but an unknown experimental factor could not be ruled out.

The V and J genes are TRBV5-1 and TRBJ2-1, and perhaps TRBD1 as D gene, on 5 matching bases. Material for sequencing was PBMCs. The receptor was derived from a man under 40 in good health and CMV-seropositive. In nucleotide form, the sequence is TGCGCCAGCAGCTTGGGTGGGGCCCTCTACAATGAGCAGTTCTTC. The resulting protein is CASSLGGALYNEQFF.